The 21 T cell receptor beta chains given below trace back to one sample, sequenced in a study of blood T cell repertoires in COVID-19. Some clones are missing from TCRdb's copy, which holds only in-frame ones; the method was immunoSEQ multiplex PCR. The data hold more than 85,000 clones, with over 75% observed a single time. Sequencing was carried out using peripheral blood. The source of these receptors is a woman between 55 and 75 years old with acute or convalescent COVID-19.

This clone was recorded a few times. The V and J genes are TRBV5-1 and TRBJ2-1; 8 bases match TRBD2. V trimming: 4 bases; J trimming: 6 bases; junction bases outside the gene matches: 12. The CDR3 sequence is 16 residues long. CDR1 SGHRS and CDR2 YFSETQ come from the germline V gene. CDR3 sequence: CASSPLAGQKGNEQFF. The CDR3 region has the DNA TGCGCCAGCAGCCCCTTAGCGGGACAAAAGGGCAATGAGCAGTTCTTC.

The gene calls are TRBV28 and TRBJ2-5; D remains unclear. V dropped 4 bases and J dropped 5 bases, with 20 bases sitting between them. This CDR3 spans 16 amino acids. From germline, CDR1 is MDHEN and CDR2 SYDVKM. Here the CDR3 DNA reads TGTGCCAGCAGTTCGGCAGGTGGCAGCAGGATGGAGACCCAGTACTTC. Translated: CASSSAGGSRMETQYF. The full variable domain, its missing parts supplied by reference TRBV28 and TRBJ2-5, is DVKVTQSSRYLVKRTGEKVFLECVQDMDHENMFWYRQDPGLGLRLIYFSYDVKMKEKGDIPEGYSVSREKKERFSLILESASTNQTSMYLCASSSAGGSRMETQYFGPGTRLLVL.

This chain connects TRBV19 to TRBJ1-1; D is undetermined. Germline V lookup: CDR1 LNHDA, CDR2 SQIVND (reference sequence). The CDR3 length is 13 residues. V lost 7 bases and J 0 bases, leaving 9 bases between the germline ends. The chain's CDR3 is CASTDYMNTEAFF. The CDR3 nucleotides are TGTGCCAGTACAGATTACATGAACACTGAAGCTTTCTTT.

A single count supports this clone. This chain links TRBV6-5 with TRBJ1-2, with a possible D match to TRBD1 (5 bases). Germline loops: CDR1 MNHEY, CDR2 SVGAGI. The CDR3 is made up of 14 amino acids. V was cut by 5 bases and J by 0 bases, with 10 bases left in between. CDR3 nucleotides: TGTGCCAGCAGTCAGGGCTCCACTAACTATGGCTACACCTTC. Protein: CASSQGSTNYGYTF.

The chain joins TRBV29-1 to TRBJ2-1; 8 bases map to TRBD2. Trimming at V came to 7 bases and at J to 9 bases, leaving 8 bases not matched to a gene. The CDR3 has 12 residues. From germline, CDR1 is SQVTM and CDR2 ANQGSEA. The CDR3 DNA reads TGCAGCGGCCGGGAGGGTAAAGGTGAGCAGTTCTTC. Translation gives CSGREGKGEQFF.

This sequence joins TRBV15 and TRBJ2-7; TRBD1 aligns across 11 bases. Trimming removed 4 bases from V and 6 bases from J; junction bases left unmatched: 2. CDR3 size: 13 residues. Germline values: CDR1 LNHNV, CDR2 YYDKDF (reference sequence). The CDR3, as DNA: TGTGCCACCAGCAAGGACAGGGGGCGCGAGCAGTACGTC. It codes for CATSKDRGREQYV.

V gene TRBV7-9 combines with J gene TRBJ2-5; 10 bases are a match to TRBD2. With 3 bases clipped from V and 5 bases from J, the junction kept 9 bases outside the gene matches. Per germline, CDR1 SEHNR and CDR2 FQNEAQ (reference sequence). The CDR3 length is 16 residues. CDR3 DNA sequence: TGTGCCAGCAGCTTGATAGCGGGAGCGGGAGGGGAGACCCAGTACTTC. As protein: CASSLIAGAGGETQYF.

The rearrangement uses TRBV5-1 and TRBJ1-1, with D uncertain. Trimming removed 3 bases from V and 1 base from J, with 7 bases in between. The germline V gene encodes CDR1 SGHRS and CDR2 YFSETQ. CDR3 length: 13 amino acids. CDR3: CASSSPQNTEAFF. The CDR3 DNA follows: TGCGCCAGCAGCTCCCCACAGAACACTGAAGCTTTCTTT.

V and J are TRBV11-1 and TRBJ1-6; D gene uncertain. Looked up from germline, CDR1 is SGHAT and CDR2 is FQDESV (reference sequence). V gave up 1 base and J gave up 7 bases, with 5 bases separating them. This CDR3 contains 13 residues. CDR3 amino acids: CASSLGGNSPLHF. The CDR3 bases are TGTGCCAGCAGCTTAGGAGGGAATTCACCCCTCCACTTT. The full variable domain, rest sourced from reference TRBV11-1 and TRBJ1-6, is EAEVAQSPRYKITEKSQAVAFWCDPISGHATLYWYRQILGQGPELLVQFQDESVVDDSQLPKDRFSAERLKGVDSTLKIQPAELGDSAMYLCASSLGGNSPLHFGNGTRLTVT.

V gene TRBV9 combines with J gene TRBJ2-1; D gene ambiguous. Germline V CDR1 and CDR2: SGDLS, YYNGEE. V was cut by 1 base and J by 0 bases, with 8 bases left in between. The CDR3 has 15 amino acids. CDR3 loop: CASSVSLSSYNEQFF. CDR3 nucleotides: TGTGCCAGCAGCGTAAGTCTTAGCTCCTACAATGAGCAGTTCTTC.

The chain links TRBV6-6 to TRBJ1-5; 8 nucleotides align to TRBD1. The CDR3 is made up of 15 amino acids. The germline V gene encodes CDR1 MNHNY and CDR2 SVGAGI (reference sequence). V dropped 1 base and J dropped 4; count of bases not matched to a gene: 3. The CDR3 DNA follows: TGTGCCAGCAGTTACTTAGGACAGGGTAATCAGCCCCAGCATTTT. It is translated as CASSYLGQGNQPQHF.

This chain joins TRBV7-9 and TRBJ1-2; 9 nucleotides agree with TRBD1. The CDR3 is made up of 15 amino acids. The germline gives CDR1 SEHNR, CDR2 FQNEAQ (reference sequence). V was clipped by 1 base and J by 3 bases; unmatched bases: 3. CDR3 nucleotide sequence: TGTGCCAGCAGCTTAGAGTGGACAGGGGACTATGGCTACACCTTC. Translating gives CASSLEWTGDYGYTF.

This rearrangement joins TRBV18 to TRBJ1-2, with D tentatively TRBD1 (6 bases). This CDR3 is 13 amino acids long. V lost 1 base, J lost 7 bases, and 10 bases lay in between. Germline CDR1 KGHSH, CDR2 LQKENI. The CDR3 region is CASSPRDNGGYTF. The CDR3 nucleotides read TGTGCCAGCTCACCACGGGACAATGGTGGCTACACCTTC.

In DNA, the CDR3 is TGTGCCAGCAGCATACTAGCGGGAGGGTACAATGAGCAGTTCTTC. This translates into CASSILAGGYNEQFF. The chain is built from TRBV7-2 and TRBJ2-1, with 13 bases aligning to TRBD2. Germline V gene lookup returns CDR1 SGHTA and CDR2 FQGNSA. The V gene end was trimmed by 5 bases and the J gene end by 4 bases; junction bases not matched to a gene: 2. CDR3 size: 15 residues. Based on the CDR3 plus reference TRBV7-2 and TRBJ2-1, the full variable domain is GAGVSQSPSNKVTEKGKDVELRCDPISGHTALYWYRQSLGQGLEFLIYFQGNSAPDKSGLPSDRFSAERTGGSVSTLTIQRTQQEDSAVYLCASSILAGGYNEQFFGPGTRLTVL.

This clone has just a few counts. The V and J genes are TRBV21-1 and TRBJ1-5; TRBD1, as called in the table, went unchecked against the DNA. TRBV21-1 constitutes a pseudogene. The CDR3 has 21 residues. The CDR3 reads CASSKVCFRDRVMKRNQPQHF. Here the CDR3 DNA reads TGTGCCAGCAGCAAAGTGTGCTTCCGGGACAGGGTAATGAAGAGAAATCAGCCCCAGCATTTT.

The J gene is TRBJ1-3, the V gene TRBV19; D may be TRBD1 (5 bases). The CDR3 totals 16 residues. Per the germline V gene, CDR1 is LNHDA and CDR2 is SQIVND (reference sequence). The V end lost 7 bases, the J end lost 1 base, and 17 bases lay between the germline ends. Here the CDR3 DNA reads TGTGCCAGTACCCCTGGGGGGATCTCGTCTGGAAACACCATATATTTT. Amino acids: CASTPGGISSGNTIYF.

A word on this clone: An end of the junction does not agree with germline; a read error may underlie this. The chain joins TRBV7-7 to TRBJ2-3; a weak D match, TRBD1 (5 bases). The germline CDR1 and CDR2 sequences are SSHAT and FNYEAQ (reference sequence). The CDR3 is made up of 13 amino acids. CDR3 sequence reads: CASSRTGPDTQYF. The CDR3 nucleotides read TGTGCTAGCAGCCGAACAGGCCCAGATACGCAGTATTTT.

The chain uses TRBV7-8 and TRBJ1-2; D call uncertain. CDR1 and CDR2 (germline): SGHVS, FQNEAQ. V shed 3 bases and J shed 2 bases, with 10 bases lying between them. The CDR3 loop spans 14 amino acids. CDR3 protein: CASSLSVLNYGYTF. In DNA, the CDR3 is TGTGCCAGCAGCTTGTCGGTACTCAACTATGGCTACACCTTC. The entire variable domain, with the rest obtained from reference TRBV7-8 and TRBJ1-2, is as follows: GAGVSQSPRYKVAKRGQDVALRCDPISGHVSLFWYQQALGQGPEFLTYFQNEAQLDKSGLPSDRFFAERPEGSVSTLKIQRTQQEDSAVYLCASSLSVLNYGYTFGSGTRLTVV.

This CDR3 is CASSIRVGLSNTEAFF. CDR3 bases: TGTGCCAGTAGTATAAGGGTCGGACTCTCGAACACTGAAGCTTTCTTT. This sequence joins TRBV19 and TRBJ1-1; D not resolved. This CDR3 comprises 16 residues. Germline V gives CDR1 LNHDA, CDR2 SQIVND (reference sequence). Trimming removed 2 bases from V and 1 base from J, with 14 bases in between. The full variable domain, its missing parts supplied by reference TRBV19 and TRBJ1-1, is DGGITQSPKYLFRKEGQNVTLSCEQNLNHDAMYWYRQDPGQGLRLIYYSQIVNDFQKGDIAEGYSVSREKKESFPLTVTSAQKNPTAFYLCASSIRVGLSNTEAFFGQGTRLTVV.

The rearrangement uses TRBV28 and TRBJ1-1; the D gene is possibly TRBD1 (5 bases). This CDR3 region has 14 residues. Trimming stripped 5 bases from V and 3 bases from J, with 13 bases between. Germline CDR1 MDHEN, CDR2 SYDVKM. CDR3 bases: TGTGCCAGCAGTCCCCCTCGGGGGTACACTGAAGCTTTCTTT. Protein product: CASSPPRGYTEAFF.

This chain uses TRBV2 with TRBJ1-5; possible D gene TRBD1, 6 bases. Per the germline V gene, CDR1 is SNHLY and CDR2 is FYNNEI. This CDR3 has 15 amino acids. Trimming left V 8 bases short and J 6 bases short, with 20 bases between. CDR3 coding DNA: TGTGCCAGCGTAAAACAGGGTATCCGGGGTCAGCCCCAGCATTTT. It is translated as CASVKQGIRGQPQHF.